This T cell receptor (beta chain) came from a study of CD8 T cell repertoires and HIV-1 epitope variants. For the study at large: T cells were stimulated with Twenty-five Gag and Nef peptides separately. Controls included no peptide, Ebola AY9 epitope, and a CMV, EBV, flu pool. Separate from the cultures, 1M uncultured T cells served as baseline.

General observations from the study: Nef KF9 drew four or five clonotypes and HW9 one, without TAALDMSHF responses.

Data came from immunoSEQ multiplex PCR; TCRdb stores just in-frame clones and leaves some out. The data show about 5,600 clones, roughly 65% seen once. For this clone: The antigen is unknown.

Trimming removed 1 base from V and 3 bases from J, with 6 bases in between. This CDR3 is built from 13 residues. Germline loops: CDR1 SNHLY, CDR2 FYNNEI. Material for sequencing was cultured CD8+ T cells derived from PBMCs. The V gene is TRBV2, the J gene TRBJ1-1, with D uncertain. The receptor was derived from a male donor with HIV. CDR3 protein: CASSEDRYTEAFF. CDR3 bases: TGTGCCAGCAGTGAAGACAGATACACTGAAGCTTTCTTT.